The 9 T cell receptor beta chains listed next were all sequenced from one sample in a study of blood T cell repertoires in COVID-19. Produced via immunoSEQ multiplex PCR; TCRdb's table is partial and in-frame only. This table has roughly 440,000 clones, about 91% appearing once. Material for sequencing was peripheral blood. The receptor set was obtained from a woman aged 45-65 years with COVID-19, enrolled during active disease.

The CDR3 bases are TGTGCCAGCGACAGCCTAAGCACAGATACGCAGTATTTT. This sequence encodes CASDSLSTDTQYF. The gene calls are TRBV2 and TRBJ2-3; weak D call: TRBD1 (5 bases). Per the germline V gene, CDR1 is SNHLY and CDR2 is FYNNEI. The CDR3 loop spans 13 amino acids. The V gene lost 8 bases and the J gene lost 0 bases, with 9 bases spanning the gap.

About this clone itself: Other nucleotide sequences from this sample produce the same CDR3. The J gene is TRBJ2-7, the V gene TRBV6-5; tentative D call: TRBD1 (7 bases). CDR1 and CDR2 (germline): MNHEY, SVGAGI. This CDR3 comprises 13 residues. V lost 6 bases and J 0 bases, leaving 9 bases between the germline ends. The chain's CDR3 is CASRRDSSYEQYF. For the CDR3, the DNA is TGTGCCAGCAGGCGGGACAGCTCCTACGAGCAGTACTTC.

This sequence joins TRBV27 and TRBJ2-6; 7 nucleotides match TRBD1. The CDR3 extends over 19 amino acids. The germline CDR1 and CDR2 sequences are MNHEY and SMNVEV (reference sequence). After removal of 9 bases from V and 0 bases from J, the junction contained 17 bases not matched to a gene. As DNA, the CDR3 is TGTGCCAGTTGTCCCCGGCAGGGGGTAATAGGCTCTGGGGCCAACGTCCTGACTTTC. The encoded protein is CASCPRQGVIGSGANVLTF.

V is TRBV11-2 and J is TRBJ1-4, with TRBD1 identical over 7 bases. Germline V gene lookup returns CDR1 SGHAT and CDR2 FQNNGV. V dropped 4 bases and J dropped 5; count of bases not matched to a gene: 10. The CDR3 totals 16 residues. The CDR3 DNA reads TGTGCCAGCAGCTCCTCCCCGGACAGGTTAAATGAAAAACTGTTTTTT. Encoded protein: CASSSSPDRLNEKLFF. The full variable domain, rest sourced from reference TRBV11-2 and TRBJ1-4, is EAGVAQSPRYKIIEKRQSVAFWCNPISGHATLYWYQQILGQGPKLLIQFQNNGVVDDSQLPKDRFSAERLKGVDSTLKIQPAKLEDSAVYLCASSSSPDRLNEKLFFGSGTQLSVL.

The chain joins TRBV18 to TRBJ1-2, with D perhaps TRBD1 (6 bases). Germline V CDR1 and CDR2: KGHSH, LQKENI. V shed 0 bases and J shed 6 bases, with 14 bases lying between them. The CDR3 spans 15 residues. The CDR3: CASSPPGRGEDGYTF. For the CDR3, the DNA is TGTGCCAGCTCACCACCGGGCAGGGGCGAGGATGGCTACACCTTC.

This chain connects TRBV5-4 to TRBJ2-1, with 9 bases aligning to TRBD1. Germline V gene lookup returns CDR1 SGHNT and CDR2 YYREEE (reference sequence). The CDR3 spans 16 residues. The V gene end was trimmed by 2 bases and the J gene end by 3 bases; junction bases not matched to a gene: 6. CDR3 sequence: CASSLLPGQGYNEQFF. The CDR3 nucleotides are TGTGCCAGCAGCTTACTACCGGGACAGGGCTACAATGAGCAGTTCTTC.

The chain couples TRBV6-5 to TRBJ2-6, with D uncertain. Trimming took 6 bases from V and 1 from J, leaving 10 bases between them. From germline, CDR1 is MNHEY and CDR2 SVGAGI. The CDR3 extends over 15 amino acids. CDR3 DNA sequence: TGTGCCAGCAGGTTGGGCTTATCTGGGGCCAACGTCCTGACTTTC. Translated: CASRLGLSGANVLTF.

The chain is built from TRBV7-3 and TRBJ1-6; tentatively, D is TRBD1 (5 bases). Per the germline V gene, CDR1 is SGHTA and CDR2 is FQGTGA. V lost 1 base and J 5 bases, leaving 15 bases between the germline ends. The CDR3 totals 17 residues. The CDR3 nucleotides are TGTGCCAGCAGCTTAAATTCACCGGACACGGATAATTCACCCCTCCACTTT. Protein: CASSLNSPDTDNSPLHF. Variable domain in full (rest from reference TRBV7-3 and TRBJ1-6): GAGVSQTPSNKVTEKGKYVELRCDPISGHTALYWYRQSLGQGPEFLIYFQGTGAADDSGLPNDRFFAVRPEGSVSTLKIQRTERGDSAVYLCASSLNSPDTDNSPLHFGNGTRLTVT.

The gene calls are TRBV2 and TRBJ2-1; the match to TRBD2 covers 10 bases. The V gene's germline CDR1 is SNHLY and CDR2 FYNNEI. Trimming cost V 6 bases and J 8 bases; bases outside gene matches: 7. The CDR3 runs 14 residues. CDR3 amino acids: CASSPAGGQDEQFF. In DNA form, the CDR3 reads TGTGCCAGCAGCCCAGCGGGGGGGCAAGATGAGCAGTTCTTC.